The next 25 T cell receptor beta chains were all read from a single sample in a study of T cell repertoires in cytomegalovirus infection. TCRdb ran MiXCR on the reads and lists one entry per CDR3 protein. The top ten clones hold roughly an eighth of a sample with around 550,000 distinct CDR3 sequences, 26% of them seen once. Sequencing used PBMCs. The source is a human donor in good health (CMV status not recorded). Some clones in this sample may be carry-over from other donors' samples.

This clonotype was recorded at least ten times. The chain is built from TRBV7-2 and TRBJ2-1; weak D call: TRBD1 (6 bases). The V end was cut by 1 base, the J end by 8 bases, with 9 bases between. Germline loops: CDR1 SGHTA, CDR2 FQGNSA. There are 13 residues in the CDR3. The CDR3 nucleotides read TGTGCCAGCAGCTTAGGCAGGGGAGATGAGCAGTTCTTC. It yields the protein CASSLGRGDEQFF.

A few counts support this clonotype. DNA of the CDR3: TGCGCCAGCAGCCCCAAGACAGGAATCGGTTCACCCCTCCACTTT. It is translated as CASSPKTGIGSPLHF. The rearrangement joins TRBV4-3 to TRBJ1-6; TRBD1 might be the D (6 bases). This CDR3 is built from 15 residues. From germline, CDR1 is LGHNA and CDR2 YSLEER. The germline V and J ends were trimmed by 4 bases and 9 bases, with 16 bases remaining between them.

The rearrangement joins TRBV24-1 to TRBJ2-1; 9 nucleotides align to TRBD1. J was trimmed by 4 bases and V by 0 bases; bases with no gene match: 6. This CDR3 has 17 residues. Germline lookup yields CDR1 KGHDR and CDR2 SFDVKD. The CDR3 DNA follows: TGTGCCACCAGTGATTTGAAGGGTGACAGGGGGTACAATGAGCAGTTCTTC. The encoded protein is CATSDLKGDRGYNEQFF.

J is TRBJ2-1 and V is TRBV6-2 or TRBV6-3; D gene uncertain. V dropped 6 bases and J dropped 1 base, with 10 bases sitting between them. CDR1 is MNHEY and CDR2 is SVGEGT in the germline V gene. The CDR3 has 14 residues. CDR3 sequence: CASRGVRSYNEQFF. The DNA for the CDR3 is TGTGCCAGCAGGGGTGTGCGGTCCTACAATGAGCAGTTCTTC.

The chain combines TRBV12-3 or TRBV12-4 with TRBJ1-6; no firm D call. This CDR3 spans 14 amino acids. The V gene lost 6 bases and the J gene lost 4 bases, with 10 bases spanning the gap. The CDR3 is CASSPVGYNSPLHF. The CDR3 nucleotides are TGTGCCAGCAGCCCCGTGGGATATAATTCACCCCTCCACTTT.

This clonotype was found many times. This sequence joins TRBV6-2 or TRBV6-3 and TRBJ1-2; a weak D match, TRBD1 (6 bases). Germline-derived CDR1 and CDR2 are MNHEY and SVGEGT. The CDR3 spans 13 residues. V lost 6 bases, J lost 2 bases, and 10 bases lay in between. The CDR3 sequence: CASSRTGNYGYTF. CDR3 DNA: TGTGCCAGCAGCCGAACAGGGAACTATGGCTACACCTTC.

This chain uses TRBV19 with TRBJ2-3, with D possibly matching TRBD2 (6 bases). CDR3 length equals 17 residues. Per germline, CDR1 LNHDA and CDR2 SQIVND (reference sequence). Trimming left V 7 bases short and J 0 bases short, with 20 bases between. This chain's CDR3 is CASTIGTSYSSTDTQYF. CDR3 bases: TGTGCCAGTACCATCGGTACTAGCTACTCTAGCACAGATACGCAGTATTTT.

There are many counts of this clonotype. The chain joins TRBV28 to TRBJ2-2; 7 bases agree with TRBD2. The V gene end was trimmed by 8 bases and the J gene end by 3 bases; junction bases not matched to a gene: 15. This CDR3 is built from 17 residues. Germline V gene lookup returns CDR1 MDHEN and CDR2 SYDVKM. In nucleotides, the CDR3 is TGTGCCAGCGGCGGGGGAGGCTGGCGATTATACACCGGGGAGCTGTTTTTT. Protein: CASGGGGWRLYTGELFF.

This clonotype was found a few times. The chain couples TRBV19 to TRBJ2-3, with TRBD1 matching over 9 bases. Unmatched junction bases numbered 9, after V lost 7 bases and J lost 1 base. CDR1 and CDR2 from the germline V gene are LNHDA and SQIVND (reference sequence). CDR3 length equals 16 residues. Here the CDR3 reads CASTTLTGGGTDTQYF. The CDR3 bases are TGTGCCAGTACCACTCTGACAGGGGGGGGCACAGATACGCAGTATTTT.

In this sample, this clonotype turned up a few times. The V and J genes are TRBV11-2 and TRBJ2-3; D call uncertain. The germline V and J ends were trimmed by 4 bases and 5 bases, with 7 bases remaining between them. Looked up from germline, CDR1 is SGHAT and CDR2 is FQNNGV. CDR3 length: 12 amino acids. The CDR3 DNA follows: TGTGCCAGCAGCTGGCTGGAAGATACGCAGTATTTT. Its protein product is CASSWLEDTQYF.

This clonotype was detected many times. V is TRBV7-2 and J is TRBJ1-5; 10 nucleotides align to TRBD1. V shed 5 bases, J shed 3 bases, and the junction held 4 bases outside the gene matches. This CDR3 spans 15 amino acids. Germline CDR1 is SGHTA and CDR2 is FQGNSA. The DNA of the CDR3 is TGTGCCAGCAGCGGGGGGACAGGGGCCAATCAGCCCCAGCATTTT. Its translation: CASSGGTGANQPQHF.

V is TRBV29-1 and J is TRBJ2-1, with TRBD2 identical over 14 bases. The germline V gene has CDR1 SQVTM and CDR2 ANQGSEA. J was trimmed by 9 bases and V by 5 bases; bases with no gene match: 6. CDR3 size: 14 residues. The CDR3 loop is CSVLRLAGGGEQFF. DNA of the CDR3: TGCAGCGTTCTTAGACTAGCGGGAGGGGGTGAGCAGTTCTTC.

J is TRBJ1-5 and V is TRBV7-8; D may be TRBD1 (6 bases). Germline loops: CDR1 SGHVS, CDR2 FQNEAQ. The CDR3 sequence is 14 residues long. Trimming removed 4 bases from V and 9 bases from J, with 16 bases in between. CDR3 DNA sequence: TGTGCCAGCAGCTCAAACAGGGATATGCTGCCCCAGCATTTT. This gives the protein CASSSNRDMLPQHF.

As DNA, the CDR3 is TGTGCCAGCAGCTCCAGGACAGCGAGCACTGAAGCTTTCTTT. Its protein is CASSSRTASTEAFF. The V call is TRBV11-3, the J call TRBJ1-1; possibly TRBD1 for D (6 bases). Trimming shortened V by 4 bases and J by 4 bases, and 13 bases separated the two germline ends. The CDR3 length is 14 residues. CDR1 SGHNT and CDR2 YENEEA come from the germline V gene.

Here the CDR3 DNA reads TGTGCCAGCAGCCAAGATAACAGGCAGGAGGCACCCCTCCACTTT. Amino acid sequence: CASSQDNRQEAPLHF. This chain joins TRBV4-2 and TRBJ1-6; D perhaps matches TRBD1 (5 bases). Per the germline V gene, CDR1 is LGHNA and CDR2 is YNFKEQ. There are 15 residues in the CDR3. V was trimmed by 0 bases and J by 11 bases, leaving 14 bases between them.

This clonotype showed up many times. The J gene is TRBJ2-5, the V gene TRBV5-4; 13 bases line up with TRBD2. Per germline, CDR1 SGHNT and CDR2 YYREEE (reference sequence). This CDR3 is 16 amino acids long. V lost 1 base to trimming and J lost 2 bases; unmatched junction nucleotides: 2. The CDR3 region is CASSLRLAGGQETQYF. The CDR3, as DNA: TGTGCCAGCAGCTTGCGACTAGCGGGAGGACAAGAGACCCAGTACTTC.

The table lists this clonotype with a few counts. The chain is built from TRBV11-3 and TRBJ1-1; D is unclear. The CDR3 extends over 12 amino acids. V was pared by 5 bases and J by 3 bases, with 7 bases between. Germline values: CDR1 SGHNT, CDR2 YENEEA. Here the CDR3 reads CASSGSYTEAFF. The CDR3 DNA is TGTGCCAGCAGCGGCAGCTACACTGAAGCTTTCTTT.

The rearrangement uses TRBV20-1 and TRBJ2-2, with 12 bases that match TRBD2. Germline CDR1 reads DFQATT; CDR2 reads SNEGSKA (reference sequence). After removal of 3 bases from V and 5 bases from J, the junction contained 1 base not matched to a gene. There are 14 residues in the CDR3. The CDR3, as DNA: TGCAGTGCTAGGGGGACTAGCGGGACCGGGGAGCTGTTTTTT. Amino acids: CSARGTSGTGELFF.

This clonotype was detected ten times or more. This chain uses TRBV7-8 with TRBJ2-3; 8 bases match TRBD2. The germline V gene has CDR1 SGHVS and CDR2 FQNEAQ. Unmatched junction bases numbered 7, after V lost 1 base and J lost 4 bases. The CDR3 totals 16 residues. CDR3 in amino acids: CASSLGGGLGADTQYF. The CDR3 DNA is TGTGCCAGCAGCTTAGGGGGGGGACTAGGGGCAGATACGCAGTATTTT.

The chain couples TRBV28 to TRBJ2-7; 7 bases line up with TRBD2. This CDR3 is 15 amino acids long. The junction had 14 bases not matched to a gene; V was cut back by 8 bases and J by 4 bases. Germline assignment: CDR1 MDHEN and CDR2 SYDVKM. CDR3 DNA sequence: TGTGCCAGCCGTAACGCGGCTAGCGGAGAGTACGAGCAGTACTTC. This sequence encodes CASRNAASGEYEQYF.

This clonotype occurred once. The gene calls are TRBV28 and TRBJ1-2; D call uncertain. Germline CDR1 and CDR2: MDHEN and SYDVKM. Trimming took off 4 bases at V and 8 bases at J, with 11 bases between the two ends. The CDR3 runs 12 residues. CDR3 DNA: TGTGCCAGCAGTTCTCGGGTGGGGGGCTACACCTTC. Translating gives CASSSRVGGYTF.

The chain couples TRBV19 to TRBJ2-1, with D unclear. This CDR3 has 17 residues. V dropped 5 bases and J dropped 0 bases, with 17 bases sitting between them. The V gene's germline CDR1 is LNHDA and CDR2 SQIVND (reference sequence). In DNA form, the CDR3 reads TGTGCCAGTAGTTCCCGCCTTAAGCGCCTCTCCTACAATGAGCAGTTCTTC. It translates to CASSSRLKRLSYNEQFF.

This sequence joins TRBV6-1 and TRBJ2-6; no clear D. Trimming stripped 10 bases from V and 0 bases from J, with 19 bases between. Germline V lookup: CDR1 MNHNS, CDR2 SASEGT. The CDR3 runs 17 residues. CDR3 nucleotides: TGTGCCACCCACGACCAAAGGGAACCCTCTGGGGCCAACGTCCTGACTTTC. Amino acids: CATHDQREPSGANVLTF.

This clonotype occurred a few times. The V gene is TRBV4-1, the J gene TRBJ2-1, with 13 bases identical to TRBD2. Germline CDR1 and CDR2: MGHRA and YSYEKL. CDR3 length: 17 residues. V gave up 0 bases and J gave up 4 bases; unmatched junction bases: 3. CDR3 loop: CASSQDTGLAGYNEQFF. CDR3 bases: TGCGCCAGCAGCCAAGATACGGGACTAGCGGGATACAATGAGCAGTTCTTC.

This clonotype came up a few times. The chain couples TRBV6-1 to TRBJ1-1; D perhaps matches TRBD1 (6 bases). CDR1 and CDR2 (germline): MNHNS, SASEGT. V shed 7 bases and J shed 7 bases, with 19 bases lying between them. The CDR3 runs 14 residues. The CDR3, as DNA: TGTGCCAGCAACGAACGGGGGGCGATAGGTGAAGCTTTCTTT. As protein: CASNERGAIGEAFF.